In this sample, the clone carrying this T cell receptor beta chain turned up many times. Its specificity is not known. RNA transcripts gave rise to amplified TCR beta CDR3 regions. The TCR CDR3 was amplified in a first-round RT-PCR using the HTBI primer set. TCRdb re-derived calls from the multiplex PCR reads in MiXCR, one entry per CDR3 protein. The data show roughly 290,000 distinct CDR3 sequences, about 15% seen once. The data were obtained in a study of T cells in Graves' hyperthyroidism and ophthalmopathy. General observations from the study: Most thyroid-expanded clonotypes above 0.001 were also found in blood.

This CDR3 is built from 13 residues. The V segment lost 6 bases and the J segment 3 bases; nucleotides outside the gene matches: 4. Germline V gene sequence: CDR1 SQVTM, CDR2 ANQGSEA. Specimen: blood. V gene TRBV29-1 combines with J gene TRBJ2-5, with 10 nucleotides matching TRBD2. This receptor was taken from a woman aged 55-75 years with Graves' ophthalmopathy. CDR3 coding DNA: TGCAGCGTCGATGGACTAGCGGAAGAGACCCAGTACTTC. Translating it yields CSVDGLAEETQYF. Combining the CDR3 with reference TRBV29-1 and TRBJ2-5 gives the whole variable domain SAVISQKPSRDICQRGTSLTIQCQVDSQVTMMFWYRQQPGQSLTLIATANQGSEATYESGFVIDKFPISRPNLTFSTLTVSNMSPEDSSIYLCSVDGLAEETQYFGPGTRLLVL.